These 8 T cell receptor beta chains came from one sample sequenced in a study of OX40 agonist ivuxolimab in advanced cancers. Generated by immunoSEQ multiplex PCR, the TCRdb table keeps only in-frame clones and is missing some. The sample yields 45,000 to 50,000 clones, less than 90% seen once. Material: CD4+ or CD8+ T cells sorted from blood, obtained in a trial of the OX40 agonist ivuxolimab. These TCRs come from an adult with an advanced solid tumor such as melanoma, head and neck, liver or kidney cancer.

The chain joins TRBV13 to TRBJ2-5; 10 bases fit TRBD1. The CDR3 is 16 residues long. V was pared by 6 bases and J by 3 bases, with 10 bases of the junction left unmatched. Germline CDR1 is PRHDT and CDR2 is FYEKMQ (reference sequence). The CDR3 DNA sequence: TGTGCCAGCAGTCCCCCACCCGGGACAGGGGAAGAGACCCAGTACTTC. Translation: CASSPPPGTGEETQYF. Drawing the rest from reference TRBV13 and TRBJ2-5, the complete variable domain is AAGVIQSPRHLIKEKRETATLKCYPIPRHDTVYWYQQGPGQDPQFLISFYEKMQSDKGSIPDRFSAQQFSDYHSELNMSSLELGDSALYFCASSPPPGTGEETQYFGPGTRLLVL.

The chain employs TRBV4-1 and TRBJ1-1; perhaps TRBD1 as D (6 bases). Trimming stripped 1 base from V and 2 bases from J, with 20 bases between. Germline values: CDR1 MGHRA, CDR2 YSYEKL. The CDR3 contains 18 residues. This CDR3 reads CASSQGVAAGEANTEAFF. For the CDR3, the DNA is TGCGCCAGCAGCCAAGGCGTAGCCGCAGGGGAAGCCAACACTGAAGCTTTCTTT.

The gene calls are TRBV5-1 and TRBJ1-4; 8 nucleotides align to TRBD1. V trimming: 4 bases; J trimming: 6 bases; junction bases outside the gene matches: 11. There are 16 residues in the CDR3. Germline-derived CDR1 and CDR2 are SGHRS and YFSETQ. CDR3 sequence (DNA): TGCGCCAGCAGCCCATCCCAGGGGGCGGTGTATGAAAAACTGTTTTTT. As protein: CASSPSQGAVYEKLFF.

In its sample, this clone was seen once. The CDR3 DNA sequence: TGTGCCTGGAGCCCCCACGGGGCCTACGAGCAGTACTTC. This translates into CAWSPHGAYEQYF. This chain joins TRBV5-7 and TRBJ2-7, with a tentative D call TRBD2 (5 bases). TRBV5-7 is assigned to the ORF class and has an uncertain function. Trimming cost V 10 bases and J 2 bases, with 16 bases left between them. The CDR3 runs to 13 residues.

This clone was picked up one time. The chain joins TRBV7-2 to TRBJ1-1; D remains unclear. The germline V and J ends were trimmed by 3 bases and 1 base, with 3 bases remaining between them. This CDR3 has 12 amino acids. CDR1 and CDR2 from the germline V gene are SGHTA and FQGNSA. CDR3 protein: CASSLTNTEAFF. The CDR3 DNA sequence: TGTGCCAGCAGCTTGACGAACACTGAAGCTTTCTTT.

The V gene is TRBV18, the J gene TRBJ2-5, with unresolved D. Trimming left V 1 base short and J 4 bases short, with 10 bases between. CDR3 length equals 14 residues. Per germline, CDR1 KGHSH and CDR2 LQKENI. The chain's CDR3 is CASSPLGIGETQYF. The CDR3 nucleotides are TGTGCCAGCTCACCACTAGGAATTGGAGAGACCCAGTACTTC.

The chain is built from TRBV25-1 and TRBJ2-2; maybe TRBD1 (5 bases). This CDR3 is built from 15 residues. Trimming pared 4 bases from V and 2 bases from J, leaving 11 bases between. Germline CDR1 MGHDK, CDR2 SYGVNS. In DNA, the CDR3 is TGTGCCAGCAGTGTAAGGACAAGAAACACCGGGGAGCTGTTTTTT. The encoded protein is CASSVRTRNTGELFF.

This chain uses TRBV27 with TRBJ2-3; D not certain. This CDR3 spans 14 amino acids. Germline assignment: CDR1 MNHEY and CDR2 SMNVEV (reference sequence). Deletions cut 4 bases from V and 2 bases from J, with 10 bases between. CDR3 region: CASSSPGATDTQYF. The CDR3, as DNA: TGTGCCAGCAGTTCCCCCGGCGCCACAGATACGCAGTATTTT.